These 14 T cell receptor beta chains share one sample of origin, sequenced in a study of blood T cell repertoires in COVID-19. Sequencing used immunoSEQ multiplex PCR; TCRdb keeps in-frame clones, though not all of them. This sample has 100,000 to 150,000 clones, with around 87% found just once. Input material: peripheral blood. Receptor source: a human donor in a cohort sampled during active COVID-19.

This chain uses TRBV10-3 with TRBJ2-1, with D possibly matching TRBD1 (6 bases). The length of the CDR3 is 14 residues. Germline V gene data show CDR1 as ENHRY and CDR2 as SYGVKD. The germline V and J ends were trimmed by 7 bases and 5 bases, with 15 bases remaining between them. CDR3 sequence reads: CAITGDVRNNEQFF. The CDR3 bases are TGTGCCATCACAGGGGATGTCAGAAACAATGAGCAGTTCTTC.

The rearrangement links TRBV15 to TRBJ1-1; D call uncertain. The V gene lost 0 bases and the J gene lost 2 bases, with 4 bases spanning the gap. The V gene's germline CDR1 is LNHNV and CDR2 YYDKDF (reference sequence). CDR3 length equals 13 residues. CDR3: CATSRDTNTEAFF. CDR3 DNA sequence: TGTGCCACCAGCAGAGATACAAACACTGAAGCTTTCTTT.

In its sample, this clone was seen many times. The rearrangement joins TRBV28 to TRBJ2-5; 11 bases match TRBD2. With V trimmed by 2 bases and J by 3 bases, 8 bases remained unmatched. Germline-derived CDR1 and CDR2 are MDHEN and SYDVKM. The CDR3 consists of 17 residues. The CDR3 coding sequence is TGTGCCAGCAGTTTAAATTTTGATAGCGGGAGGGAAGAGACCCAGTACTTC. It specifies CASSLNFDSGREETQYF.

V gene TRBV3-1 (or the pseudogene TRBV3-2) combines with J gene TRBJ2-7, with D possibly TRBD1 on 6 matching bases. The CDR3 extends over 16 amino acids. Trimming took off 4 bases at V and 3 bases at J, with 19 bases between the two ends. CDR1 and CDR2 from the germline V gene are LGHDT and YNNKEL (reference sequence). The CDR3 DNA reads TGTGCCAGCAGCCTCAGAGGTACAGGGATAGGCTACGAGCAGTACTTC. It specifies CASSLRGTGIGYEQYF.

This chain uses TRBV19 with TRBJ1-1, with a tentative D call TRBD1 (6 bases). Germline CDR1 reads LNHDA; CDR2 reads SQIVND (reference sequence). Trimming took 3 bases from V and 6 from J, leaving 14 bases between them. This CDR3 region has 14 residues. CDR3 DNA sequence: TGTGCCAGTAGTATTGGTACAGGGAGGGCTGAAGCTTTCTTT. This gives the protein CASSIGTGRAEAFF.

This clone was counted between two and nine times. The genes are TRBV27 and TRBJ1-2; 7 bases are shared with TRBD1. CDR1 and CDR2 (germline): MNHEY, SMNVEV (reference sequence). V lost 8 bases and J lost 9; bases outside the gene matches: 15. The CDR3 is 14 amino acids. The CDR3 DNA sequence: TGTGCCAGCTCCCAAAAAAGACAGGGCGCGAGCTACACCTTC. Translation: CASSQKRQGASYTF.

The CDR3 loop is CASSGRAFHLGTEAFF. CDR3 in DNA: TGTGCCAGCAGTGGGAGGGCGTTCCACCTGGGTACTGAAGCTTTCTTT. This chain joins TRBV25-1 and TRBJ1-1, with D unclear. Germline assignment: CDR1 MGHDK and CDR2 SYGVNS. The V and J ends lost 4 bases and 5 bases respectively, with 20 bases between them. The CDR3 sequence is 16 residues long.

This chain uses TRBV7-2 with TRBJ2-2, with TRBD2 matching over 10 bases. The CDR3 length is 16 residues. Germline V gene lookup returns CDR1 SGHTA and CDR2 FQGNSA. V dropped 3 bases and J dropped 5; count of bases not matched to a gene: 6. This CDR3 reads CASSFKQRGGTGELFF. As DNA, the CDR3 is TGTGCCAGCAGCTTTAAGCAGCGGGGGGGGACCGGGGAGCTGTTTTTT.

The J gene is TRBJ1-1, the V gene TRBV6-2 or TRBV6-3; D is possibly TRBD1 (6 bases). CDR1 is MNHEY and CDR2 is SVGEGT in the germline V gene. This CDR3 is built from 13 residues. V was cut by 0 bases and J by 5 bases, with 7 bases left in between. CDR3 loop: CASSYSRGTEAFF. CDR3 nucleotide sequence: TGTGCCAGCAGTTACTCGAGGGGGACTGAAGCTTTCTTT.

This clone was seen a handful of times. The junction departs from germline at one end; a sequencing error may be responsible. V and J are TRBV3-1 (or the pseudogene TRBV3-2) and TRBJ1-5; D remains unclear. Looked up from germline, CDR1 is LGHDT and CDR2 is YNNKEL (reference sequence). The CDR3 spans 12 residues. DNA of the CDR3: TGTGCCAGCAGCCAAGATGAGGGCATATTGAATTTT. It is translated as CASSQDEGILNF.

This CDR3 is CASNSQGGGETDTQYF. CDR3 bases: TGCGCCAGCAACTCCCAAGGGGGGGGCGAGACAGATACGCAGTATTTT. The chain uses TRBV5-1 and TRBJ2-3; the D gene is possibly TRBD2 (7 bases). There are 16 residues in the CDR3. In germline, CDR1 is SGHRS, CDR2 YFSETQ. V was pared by 6 bases and J by 3 bases, with 20 bases between.

The chain recombines TRBV12-3 or TRBV12-4 with TRBJ1-2, with D perhaps matching TRBD1 (6 bases). Between the trimmed V and J ends, which lost 5 bases and 5 bases, there was a span of 12 bases. The CDR3 has 13 amino acids. The CDR3 here is CASSLGQIYGYTF. CDR3 DNA: TGTGCCAGCAGTCTCGGACAGATATATGGCTACACCTTC.

The CDR3 region is CASRAPGVAYNEQFF. In nucleotides, the CDR3 is TGTGCCAGCAGAGCCCCGGGAGTCGCTTACAATGAGCAGTTCTTC. The J gene is TRBJ2-1, the V gene TRBV14; D may be TRBD2 (6 bases). Germline assignment: CDR1 SGHDN and CDR2 FVKESK. The CDR3 extends over 15 amino acids. Trimming shortened V by 6 bases and J by 4 bases, and 16 bases separated the two germline ends. The variable domain in full, with the rest retrieved from reference TRBV14 and TRBJ2-1, is EAGVTQFPSHSVIEKGQTVTLRCDPISGHDNLYWYRRVMGKEIKFLLHFVKESKQDESGMPNNRFLAERTGGTYSTLKVQPAELEDSGVYFCASRAPGVAYNEQFFGPGTRLTVL.

J is TRBJ2-5 and V is TRBV5-1; 15 bases agree with TRBD2. The CDR3 has 17 amino acids. Looked up from germline, CDR1 is SGHRS and CDR2 is YFSETQ. The V and J ends lost 4 bases and 0 bases, in that order; junction bases with no gene match: 4. The CDR3 DNA reads TGCGCCAGCAGCGAGGGACTAGCGGGAGGCCACCAAGAGACCCAGTACTTC. Residues: CASSEGLAGGHQETQYF.